The 3 T cell receptor beta chains given below trace back to one sample, sequenced in a study of blood T cell repertoires in COVID-19. Produced via immunoSEQ multiplex PCR; TCRdb's table is partial and in-frame only. The repertoire consists of just under 75,000 clones, with approximately 83% occurring once and the leading ten covering approximately 2.4%. The sample comprised peripheral blood. The receptors were sampled from a man at least 80 years old with active or convalescent COVID-19.

V usage is TRBV4-2 and J usage is TRBJ2-1; D possibly corresponds to TRBD2 (6 bases). The CDR3 has 16 amino acids. Germline V gene data show CDR1 as LGHNA and CDR2 as YNFKEQ. The V gene lost 3 bases and the J gene lost 4 bases, with 16 bases spanning the gap. CDR3 amino acids: CASSQSGVGGYNEQFF. For the CDR3, the DNA is TGTGCCAGCAGCCAGTCCGGGGTGGGGGGATACAATGAGCAGTTCTTC.

This chain uses TRBV27 with TRBJ2-3; TRBD2 matches at 11 bases. The germline gives CDR1 MNHEY, CDR2 SMNVEV (reference sequence). CDR3 length: 17 residues. Trimming removed 4 bases from V and 4 bases from J; junction bases left unmatched: 10. In DNA form, the CDR3 reads TGTGCCAGCAGTTCATCCTCTAGCGGGAGGTGGGCAGATACGCAGTATTTT. Its protein is CASSSSSSGRWADTQYF.

J is TRBJ2-1 and V is TRBV4-2; D gene uncertain. V lost 5 bases and J 2 bases, leaving 13 bases between the germline ends. This CDR3 has 15 residues. Germline CDR1 and CDR2: LGHNA and YNFKEQ. For the CDR3, the DNA is TGTGCCAGCAGCAAAGCCGGCGGTACCTACAATGAGCAGTTCTTC. It yields the protein CASSKAGGTYNEQFF.